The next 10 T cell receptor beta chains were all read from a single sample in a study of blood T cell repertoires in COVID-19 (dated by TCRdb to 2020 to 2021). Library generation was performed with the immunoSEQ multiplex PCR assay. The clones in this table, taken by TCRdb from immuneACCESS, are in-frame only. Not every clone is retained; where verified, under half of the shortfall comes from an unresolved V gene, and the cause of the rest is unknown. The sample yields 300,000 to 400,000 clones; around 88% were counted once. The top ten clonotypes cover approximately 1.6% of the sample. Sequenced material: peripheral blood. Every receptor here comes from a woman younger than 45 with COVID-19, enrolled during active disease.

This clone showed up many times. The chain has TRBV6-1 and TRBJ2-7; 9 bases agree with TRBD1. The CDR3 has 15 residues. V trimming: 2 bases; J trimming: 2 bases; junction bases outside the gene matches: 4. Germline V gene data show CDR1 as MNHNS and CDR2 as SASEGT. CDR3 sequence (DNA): TGTGCCAGCAGTGAAATAACAGGGGGCGCCTACGAGCAGTACTTC. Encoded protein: CASSEITGGAYEQYF.

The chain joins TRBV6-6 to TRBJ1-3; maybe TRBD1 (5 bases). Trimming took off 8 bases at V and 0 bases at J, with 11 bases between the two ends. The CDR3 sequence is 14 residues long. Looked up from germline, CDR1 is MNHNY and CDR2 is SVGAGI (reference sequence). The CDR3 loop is CASGGGSSGNTIYF. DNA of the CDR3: TGTGCCAGCGGCGGGGGTAGCTCTGGAAACACCATATATTTT.

For the CDR3, the DNA is TGTGCCAGCACCGCCCTTGACAGGGCCGCTGAAGCTTTCTTT. It codes for CASTALDRAAEAFF. The chain is built from TRBV28 and TRBJ1-1; 7 bases are shared with TRBD1. Germline V CDR1 and CDR2: MDHEN, SYDVKM. Trimming at V came to 7 bases and at J to 6 bases, leaving 11 bases not matched to a gene. This CDR3 is built from 14 residues.

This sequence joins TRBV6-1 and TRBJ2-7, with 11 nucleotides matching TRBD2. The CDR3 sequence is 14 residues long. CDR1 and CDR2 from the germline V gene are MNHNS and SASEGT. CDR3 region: CASSEATSGGEQYV. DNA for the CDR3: TGTGCCAGCAGCGAAGCTACTAGCGGGGGCGAGCAGTACGTC.

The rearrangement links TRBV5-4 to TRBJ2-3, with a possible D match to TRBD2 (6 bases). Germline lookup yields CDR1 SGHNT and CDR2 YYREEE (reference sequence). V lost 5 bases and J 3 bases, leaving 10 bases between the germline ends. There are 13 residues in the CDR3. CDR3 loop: CASRLALTDTQYF. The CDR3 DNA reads TGTGCCAGCAGGCTAGCGTTGACAGATACGCAGTATTTT.

The CDR3: CASSPLRTGELFF. Here the CDR3 DNA reads TGTGCCAGCAGCCCCTTGAGGACCGGGGAGCTGTTTTTT. The genes are TRBV11-3 and TRBJ2-2; unclear D gene. The CDR3 runs 13 residues. V dropped 5 bases and J dropped 5 bases, with 9 bases sitting between them. CDR1 is SGHNT and CDR2 is YENEEA in the germline V gene.

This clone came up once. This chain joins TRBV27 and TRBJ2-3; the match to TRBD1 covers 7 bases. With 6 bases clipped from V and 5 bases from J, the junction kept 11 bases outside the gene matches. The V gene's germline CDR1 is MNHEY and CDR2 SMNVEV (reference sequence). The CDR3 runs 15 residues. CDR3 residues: CASSRDSGFRDTQYF. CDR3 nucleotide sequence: TGTGCCAGCAGCCGGGACAGCGGCTTTAGAGATACGCAGTATTTT.

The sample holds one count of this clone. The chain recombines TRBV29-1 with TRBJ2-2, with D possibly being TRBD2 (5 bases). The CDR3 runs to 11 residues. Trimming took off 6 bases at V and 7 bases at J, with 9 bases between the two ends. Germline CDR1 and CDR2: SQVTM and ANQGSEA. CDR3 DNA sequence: TGCAGCGTGTACGGGGTCGGGGAGCTGTTTTTT. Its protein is CSVYGVGELFF.

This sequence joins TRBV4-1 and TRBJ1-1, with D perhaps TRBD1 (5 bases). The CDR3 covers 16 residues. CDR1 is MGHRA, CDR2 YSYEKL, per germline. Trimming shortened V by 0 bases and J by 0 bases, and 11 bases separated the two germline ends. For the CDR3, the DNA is TGCGCCAGCAGCCAAGAAGGGGTCCGCATGAACACTGAAGCTTTCTTT. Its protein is CASSQEGVRMNTEAFF.

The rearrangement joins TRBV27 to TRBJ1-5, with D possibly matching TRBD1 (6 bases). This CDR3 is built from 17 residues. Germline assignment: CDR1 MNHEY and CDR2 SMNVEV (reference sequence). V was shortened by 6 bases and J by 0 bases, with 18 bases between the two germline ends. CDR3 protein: CASSLGGTGYSNQPQHF. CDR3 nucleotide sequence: TGTGCCAGCAGCCTAGGGGGAACAGGGTATAGCAATCAGCCCCAGCATTTT.